This TCR beta chain stems from a study of T-cell reconstitution after alpha-beta-depleted transplantation in children. A remark on this clonotype: It may be a read error: a sequence one base away is much more abundant.

Molecular barcoding with unique molecular identifiers was used for the TCRbeta library. MiXCR was run by TCRdb on the PCR reads, yielding one entry per CDR3 protein. The sample shows 260,000 or so distinct CDR3 sequences, approximately 12% of them seen only once. V was shortened by 7 bases and J by 9 bases, with 19 bases between the two germline ends. The germline V gene encodes CDR1 SGHRS and CDR2 YFSETQ. This CDR3 spans 13 amino acids. This sequence joins TRBV5-1 and TRBJ2-5; perhaps TRBD2 as D (5 bases). Material: PBMCs from the stem cell graft donor, obtained from the stem cell graft. This receptor was taken from a human donor who donated a stem cell graft to a child with acute lymphoblastic leukemia. The CDR3 DNA is TGCGCCAGCGAGGGAGAGTCTCCCGGGGCCCAGTACTTC. As protein: CASEGESPGAQYF. Variable domain in full (rest from reference TRBV5-1 and TRBJ2-5): KAGVTQTPRYLIKTRGQQVTLSCSPISGHRSVSWYQQTPGQGLQFLFEYFSETQRNKGNFPGRFSGRQFSNSRSEMNVSTLELGDSALYLCASEGESPGAQYFGPGTRLLVL.